One sample yielded the 10 T cell receptor beta chains listed below, sequenced in a study of control samples from healthy donors and cancer patients. Libraries were prepared by immunoSEQ multiplex PCR; TCRdb keeps only in-frame clonotypes and omits some of them. The profile shows tens of thousands of clones, about 95% of them singletons. The sequenced sample consisted of blood. Every receptor here comes from a man aged 25 to 40 in good health.

The CDR3 spells CASSLRDGSSYNEQFF. Written as DNA, the CDR3 is TGTGCCAGCAGTTTACGGGACGGGAGCTCCTACAATGAGCAGTTCTTC. The V and J genes are TRBV27 and TRBJ2-1; a possible D gene is TRBD2 (6 bases). The CDR3 totals 16 residues. V dropped 2 bases and J dropped 0 bases, with 11 bases sitting between them. Germline V gene data show CDR1 as MNHEY and CDR2 as SMNVEV (reference sequence).

The chain uses TRBV9 and TRBJ2-1; 9 bases are a match to TRBD1. The junction had 3 bases not matched to a gene; V was cut back by 2 bases and J by 9 bases. CDR1 is SGDLS and CDR2 is YYNGEE in the germline V gene. This CDR3 is 13 amino acids long. The CDR3 region is CASSVTGGPEQFF. CDR3 in DNA: TGTGCCAGCAGCGTGACAGGGGGACCTGAGCAGTTCTTC.

The chain links TRBV6-5 to TRBJ1-2; tentatively, D is TRBD1 (5 bases). The CDR3 extends over 13 amino acids. Between the trimmed V and J ends, which lost 5 bases and 4 bases, there was a span of 11 bases. Per germline, CDR1 MNHEY and CDR2 SVGAGI. The DNA for the CDR3 is TGTGCCAGCAGTCCCCAGGGTCTCTATGGCTACACCTTC. Protein sequence: CASSPQGLYGYTF.

The chain joins TRBV2 to TRBJ1-5; D gene unclear. The germline V gene encodes CDR1 SNHLY and CDR2 FYNNEI. V lost 4 bases to trimming and J lost 1 base, with 5 bases between them. This CDR3 comprises 13 residues. The CDR3 here is CASSARSNQPQHF. CDR3 in DNA: TGTGCCAGCAGTGCGCGGAGCAATCAGCCCCAGCATTTT.

The DNA of the CDR3 is TGCAGCGTTGAGAAACGGACTAGCGGGAGTTACGAGCAGTACTTC. It codes for CSVEKRTSGSYEQYF. The rearrangement uses TRBV29-1 and TRBJ2-7; 13 bases are a match to TRBD2. The trim removed 3 bases at V and 4 bases at J, leaving 6 bases unmatched. Germline CDR1 SQVTM, CDR2 ANQGSEA. The CDR3 extends over 15 amino acids.

The count of this clone is one. This chain connects TRBV18 to TRBJ1-4, with D maybe TRBD1 (6 bases). Germline V gene lookup returns CDR1 KGHSH and CDR2 LQKENI. The CDR3 has 15 amino acids. V was cut by 2 bases and J by 6 bases, with 13 bases left in between. CDR3 protein: CASSPTGNRDEKLFF. The CDR3, as DNA: TGTGCCAGCTCACCAACAGGGAACAGGGATGAAAAACTGTTTTTT.

The chain recombines TRBV9 with TRBJ2-7, with 9 bases that match TRBD2. Germline V gives CDR1 SGDLS, CDR2 YYNGEE. J lost 4 bases, V lost 0 bases, and 2 bases had no gene match. This CDR3 has 14 residues. CDR3 amino acids: CASSVGTSGYEQYF. CDR3 bases: TGTGCCAGCAGCGTAGGCACTAGCGGGTACGAGCAGTACTTC.

V usage is TRBV7-3 and J usage is TRBJ2-1; possibly TRBD2 for D (6 bases). The CDR3 is 16 residues long. The germline gives CDR1 SGHTA, CDR2 FQGTGA. V was pared by 5 bases and J by 0 bases, with 14 bases between. In DNA form, the CDR3 reads TGTGCCAGCAGCGAACTAGCTGACAGCTCCTACAATGAGCAGTTCTTC. This translates into CASSELADSSYNEQFF. Full variable domain (remainder filled in from reference TRBV7-3 and TRBJ2-1): GAGVSQTPSNKVTEKGKYVELRCDPISGHTALYWYRQSLGQGPEFLIYFQGTGAADDSGLPNDRFFAVRPEGSVSTLKIQRTERGDSAVYLCASSELADSSYNEQFFGPGTRLTVL.

This chain connects TRBV19 to TRBJ1-4; D is unclear. The CDR3 consists of 15 residues. Germline-derived CDR1 and CDR2 are LNHDA and SQIVND (reference sequence). The germline V and J ends were trimmed by 4 bases and 2 bases, with 11 bases remaining between them. CDR3 loop: CASSKRRNTNEKLFF. The CDR3 DNA sequence: TGTGCCAGTAGTAAAAGGAGGAATACTAATGAAAAACTGTTTTTT.

This clone showed up just a few times. The sample has other DNA sequences that encode this CDR3 too. The chain links TRBV5-4 to TRBJ1-1, with D possibly matching TRBD1 (6 bases). The CDR3 sequence is 13 residues long. Trimming shortened V by 4 bases and J by 1 base, and 8 bases separated the two germline ends. Germline CDR1 and CDR2: SGHNT and YYREEE (reference sequence). CDR3 residues: CASSPGQNTEAFF. CDR3 in DNA: TGTGCCAGCAGCCCGGGACAGAACACTGAAGCTTTCTTT.